This TCR beta chain was sequenced in a study of blood T cell repertoires in COVID-19. Study in general: The United States, Italy and Spain supplied acute and convalescent COVID-19 samples.

This clone came up a few times. V shed 4 bases and J shed 3 bases, with 9 bases lying between them. The CDR3 totals 13 residues. Germline CDR1 reads MNHEY; CDR2 reads SVGEGT. As processed by the authors: For nucleated cells, counts were estimated from reference gene primer amplification. The method was immunoSEQ multiplex PCR; TCRdb's version includes in-frame clones alone and lacks a portion of them. The V and J calls and clone size come from that table; D and trimming were worked out from the DNA. The sample shows some 50,000 clones, under 70% of them seen only once. Material: peripheral blood. V gene TRBV6-2 or TRBV6-3 combines with J gene TRBJ1-1, with D tentatively TRBD1 (6 bases). The source is a woman between 70 and 85 years old with acute or convalescent COVID-19. CDR3: CASSSTGYTEAFF. As DNA, the CDR3 is TGTGCCAGCAGTTCGACAGGTTACACTGAAGCTTTCTTT.